What follows are 14 T cell receptor beta chains derived from one specimen sequenced in a study of T cells in Graves' hyperthyroidism and ophthalmopathy. Amplification targeted TCR beta CDR3 regions from RNA transcripts. Researchers ran a first-round RT-PCR on the TCR CDR3 using the HTBI primer set. TCRdb fed the multiplex PCR reads into MiXCR, producing one record per CDR3 protein. The top ten clones hold around 30% of a sample with around 760,000 distinct CDR3 sequences, around 40% of them seen once. Sequencing used blood. These receptor sequences come from a woman between 40 and 50 years old with Graves' hyperthyroidism.

The chain links TRBV2 to TRBJ2-7, with 7 nucleotides matching TRBD1. Germline loops: CDR1 SNHLY, CDR2 FYNNEI. The CDR3 is 18 residues long. The V segment lost 5 bases and the J segment 3 bases; nucleotides outside the gene matches: 19. The CDR3 reads CASSYTKPGTVSFYEQYF. The CDR3 region has the DNA TGTGCCAGCAGTTACACTAAGCCCGGGACAGTAAGTTTCTACGAGCAGTACTTC. The entire variable domain, with the rest obtained from reference TRBV2 and TRBJ2-7, is as follows: EPEVTQTPSHQVTQMGQEVILRCVPISNHLYFYWYRQILGQKVEFLVSFYNNEISEKSEIFDDQFSVERPDGSNFTLKIRSTKLEDSAMYFCASSYTKPGTVSFYEQYFGPGTRLTVT.

This clonotype was detected a few times. The V gene is TRBV7-9, the J gene TRBJ2-5; D unresolved. The CDR3 is made up of 15 amino acids. Per germline, CDR1 SEHNR and CDR2 FQNEAQ (reference sequence). Trimming shortened V by 4 bases and J by 2 bases, and 14 bases separated the two germline ends. The CDR3 coding sequence is TGTGCCAGCAGCTCAACCAGGACCCCTCAAGAGACCCAGTACTTC. Translating it yields CASSSTRTPQETQYF.

The chain is built from TRBV12-3 or TRBV12-4 and TRBJ2-3; D is possibly TRBD1 or TRBD2 (5 bases each). This CDR3 contains 13 residues. Trimming stripped 3 bases from V and 6 bases from J, with 10 bases between. The CDR3 loop is CASSLRGSDTQYF. The CDR3 region has the DNA TGTGCCAGCAGTTTGAGGGGAAGCGATACGCAGTATTTT.

As for this clonotype: A read error may explain this, as a much larger clone is one base away. The chain has TRBV7-9 and TRBJ2-7; 8 bases are shared with TRBD1. This CDR3 region has 14 residues. Per the germline V gene, CDR1 is SEHNR and CDR2 is FQNEAQ (reference sequence). V dropped 6 bases and J dropped 5; count of bases not matched to a gene: 9. CDR3 in amino acids: CASRLDRVGNEQYF. The CDR3 nucleotides read TGTGCCAGCAGGCTGGACAGGGTGGGCAACGAGCAGTACTTC.

This clonotype showed up just a few times. The chain has TRBV12-3 or TRBV12-4 and TRBJ1-4; 7 bases fit TRBD1. The CDR3 extends over 15 amino acids. J gave up 12 bases and V 4 bases, and 14 bases lay outside the gene matches. Written as DNA, the CDR3 is TGTGCCAGCAGTTACTCCCGACAGGGAAGTGGCGAACTGTTTTTT. This gives the protein CASSYSRQGSGELFF.

This clonotype occurred a few times. The chain employs TRBV7-2 and TRBJ1-2; maybe TRBD1 (5 bases). The germline CDR1 and CDR2 sequences are SGHTA and FQGNSA. V lost 1 base, J lost 4 bases, and 13 bases lay in between. The CDR3 is made up of 15 amino acids. The CDR3 here is CASSLVEGPSYGYTF. The DNA of the CDR3 is TGTGCCAGCAGCTTAGTCGAGGGACCGAGCTATGGCTACACCTTC.

This clonotype has only a few counts. The rearrangement uses TRBV29-1 and TRBJ1-1, with unresolved D. There are 13 residues in the CDR3. From germline, CDR1 is SQVTM and CDR2 ANQGSEA. V was cut by 4 bases and J by 3 bases, with 12 bases left in between. The CDR3 DNA follows: TGCAGCGTTGTCGGCCTGAGTGACACTGAAGCTTTCTTT. It is translated as CSVVGLSDTEAFF.

The chain employs TRBV6-4 and TRBJ2-7; TRBD1 agrees at 7 bases. In germline, CDR1 is MRHNA, CDR2 SNTAGT. The CDR3 is 15 amino acids. J gave up 3 bases and V 4 bases, and 9 bases lay outside the gene matches. The CDR3, as DNA: TGTGCCAGCAGTGCGAATCCGGGACAGCACTACGAGCAGTACTTC. It specifies CASSANPGQHYEQYF.

The chain carries TRBV29-1 and TRBJ2-3, with D perhaps TRBD1 (5 bases). Trimming took 5 bases from V and 4 from J, leaving 22 bases between them. Germline loops: CDR1 SQVTM, CDR2 ANQGSEA. The CDR3 covers 16 residues. For the CDR3, the DNA is TGCAGCGTTATACGACGGCCCAGCAGGGATCCAGATACGCAGTATTTT. Residues: CSVIRRPSRDPDTQYF.

The sample holds many counts of this clonotype. The chain recombines TRBV12-3 or TRBV12-4 with TRBJ1-1, with no clear D. Trimming took off 5 bases at V and 0 bases at J, with 4 bases between the two ends. The CDR3 is 12 residues long. The CDR3 DNA reads as TGTGCCAGCAGTACGATGAACACTGAAGCTTTCTTT. It yields the protein CASSTMNTEAFF.

There are many counts of this clonotype. CDR3 in DNA: TGCAGTGCTAGAAACAGCCTCACTGAAGCTTTCTTT. Encoded protein: CSARNSLTEAFF. The V gene is TRBV20-1, the J gene TRBJ1-1; D not resolved. Germline assignment: CDR1 DFQATT and CDR2 SNEGSKA (reference sequence). Trimming cost V 2 bases and J 4 bases, with 8 bases left between them. The CDR3 contains 12 residues.

This clonotype was recorded a few times. The chain employs TRBV19 and TRBJ1-3; D uncertain. Trimming removed 8 bases at V and 4 bases at J, with 6 bases between. The CDR3 has 11 residues. Germline CDR1 reads LNHDA; CDR2 reads SQIVND (reference sequence). In nucleotides, the CDR3 is TGTGCCAGTTTGTGGGGAAACACCATATATTTT. Protein product: CASLWGNTIYF.

The chain combines TRBV6-5 with TRBJ2-7, with 7 bases that match TRBD1. Per the germline V gene, CDR1 is MNHEY and CDR2 is SVGAGI. The CDR3 runs to 17 residues. Trimming cost V 4 bases and J 4 bases; bases outside gene matches: 16. This CDR3 reads CASSSAGGTLYAYEQYF. DNA of the CDR3: TGTGCCAGCAGTTCAGCAGGGGGAACTCTATATGCTTACGAGCAGTACTTC.

The chain is built from TRBV7-8 and TRBJ2-3; 9 bases line up with TRBD2. This CDR3 contains 14 residues. Germline loops: CDR1 SGHVS, CDR2 FQNEAQ. Unmatched junction bases numbered 4, after V lost 7 bases and J lost 2 bases. CDR3 loop: CASKGLALTDTQYF. The CDR3 coding sequence is TGTGCCAGCAAGGGACTAGCCCTCACAGATACGCAGTATTTT.